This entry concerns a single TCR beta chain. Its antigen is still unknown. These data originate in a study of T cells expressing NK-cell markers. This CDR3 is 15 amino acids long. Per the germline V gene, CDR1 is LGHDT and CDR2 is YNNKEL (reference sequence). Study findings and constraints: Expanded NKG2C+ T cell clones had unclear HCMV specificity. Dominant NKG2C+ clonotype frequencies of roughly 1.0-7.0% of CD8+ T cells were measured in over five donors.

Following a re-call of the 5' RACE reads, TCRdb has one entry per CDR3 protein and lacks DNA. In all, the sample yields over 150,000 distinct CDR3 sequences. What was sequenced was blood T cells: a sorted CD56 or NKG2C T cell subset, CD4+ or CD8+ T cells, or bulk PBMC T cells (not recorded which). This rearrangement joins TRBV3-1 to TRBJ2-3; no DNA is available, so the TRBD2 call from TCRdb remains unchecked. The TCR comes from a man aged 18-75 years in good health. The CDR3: CASSPGTSGGDTQYF.